The entry that follows covers one T cell receptor beta chain sequence. Its antigen remains unidentified. From each donor, a 2.5 ml peripheral blood sample was drawn into PAXgene tubes and stored at -80 degrees C. Without any T cell sorting, total RNA was extracted from whole blood using the PAXgene blood miRNA kit on an automated QIAcube. Peripheral blood from monozygotic twin pairs who were concordant or discordant for inflammatory bowel disease underwent deep TCRalpha and TCRbeta repertoire profiling using unique molecular barcoding. Smoking habits were recorded for all twin pairs, and individuals were classified as current, former or never smokers. The sample belongs to a study of monozygotic twins with inflammatory bowel disease (dated by TCRdb to between 2018 and 2021). Regarding the study in general: The complete study included roughly 30 monozygotic twin pairs: 19 IBD-discordant Danish pairs and nine German pairs, of which four were IBD-concordant and five were IBD-discordant. Each individual had, on average, about 151 000 unique TCRalpha sequences and 181 000 unique TCRbeta sequences available for analysis. The search for disease-associated traits relied mainly on comparing IBD patients with their genetically identical healthy co-twins within discordant pairs. Beyond this particular receptor, the publication reports: Measured by the inverse Simpson index, TCRbeta repertoire diversity was lower in IBD patients than in their healthy co-twins. Concordant and discordant twins showed no difference in repertoire similarity, possibly because of limited statistical power. IBD patients shared fewer clonotypes with other individuals than healthy twins did, most markedly in patients showing signs of disease activity. The results gave no support for a single strong signal or clonotype linked to IBD. The analysis was unable to tell apart different T cell subtypes. Differing immunosuppressive treatments among patients may have added background noise and inter-individual variability to the repertoires.

Preparation of the library involved 5' RACE. Each TCR library was prepared from roughly 3,800 ng of total RNA. For each sample, cDNA synthesis was carried out in eight separate reactions using SMARTScribe reverse transcriptase. During cDNA synthesis, template switching was used to introduce unique molecular identifiers that contained a 6-nucleotide sample barcode. TCRalpha and TCRbeta cDNA was amplified in two nested PCRs of approximately 17 and 9 cycles, and bead purification was carried out after each PCR. Before amplification, the cDNA was both treated with uracil DNA-glycosylase and purified with the QIAquick PCR purification kit. The second PCR was the step at which Illumina TruSeq-compatible adapters and sample-specific barcodes were added. Library quality and concentration were checked on TapeStation and Qubit, and libraries were pooled at 5 ng each. The pooled libraries were sequenced with 2 x 100 bp reads and custom sequencing primers on an Illumina HiSeq2500 single-index Rapid Run. Processing in the source paper ran as follows. UMI-based consensus assembly with MiGEC version 1.2.6 was used to correct PCR and sequencing errors. MiXCR version 2.1.1 was used for V(D)J alignment, clonotype assembly and CDR3 extraction. Normalisation of gene usage, clonotype sharing and MAIT/NKT TCR abundance was achieved by analysing the top 1000, 10 000 and 20 000 clonotypes per sample. Diversity was computed as the inverse Simpson index with the vegan R package after downsampling to 27 000 UMIs. Paired Mann-Whitney U tests on discordant twin pairs were used, with Benjamini-Hochberg multiple-testing correction. TCRdb reprocessed the reads into one record per CDR3 protein sequence, lacking DNA. These V and J calls are TCRdb output, not the study's own analysis. The sample has around 210,000 distinct CDR3 sequences on record. 7.5% to 9.5% of the sample lies in the top ten.

CDR1 and CDR2, looked up from the germline V gene, are MNHNS and SASEGT. From its cysteine to its phenylalanine, the CDR3 spans 15 amino acids. DNA is not on record. The receptor chain draws on TRBV6-1 and TRBJ1-5; TCRdb designates TRBD1, a call that cannot be tested without DNA. The receptor comes from a human donor with ulcerative colitis or Crohn's disease, or a healthy co-twin of an affected twin (not recorded which). The sample consisted of blood. The CDR3 region reads CASGPGGEGNQPQHF.